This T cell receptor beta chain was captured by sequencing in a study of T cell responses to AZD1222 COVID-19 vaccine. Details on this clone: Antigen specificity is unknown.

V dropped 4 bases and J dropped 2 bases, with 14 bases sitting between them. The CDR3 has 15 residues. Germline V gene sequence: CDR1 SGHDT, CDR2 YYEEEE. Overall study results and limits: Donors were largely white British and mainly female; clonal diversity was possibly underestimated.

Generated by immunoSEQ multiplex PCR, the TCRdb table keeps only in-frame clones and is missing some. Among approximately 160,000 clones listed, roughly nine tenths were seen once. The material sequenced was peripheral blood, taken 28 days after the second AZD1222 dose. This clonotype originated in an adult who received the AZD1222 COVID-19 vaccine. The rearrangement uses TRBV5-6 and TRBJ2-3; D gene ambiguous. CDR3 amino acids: CASSRLGRNTDTQYF. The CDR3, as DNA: TGTGCCAGCAGCCGCCTGGGCAGAAACACAGATACGCAGTATTTT.